This passage covers 20 T cell receptor beta chains from one sample sequenced in a study of beta chain features in type 1 diabetes. The entirety of the isolated RNA underwent reverse transcription, so expressed TCRB transcripts were sequenced. TCRdb's table, derived via immunoSEQ multiplex PCR, lists solely in-frame clones and lacks some. The repertoire includes a few hundred thousand clones, over 8.5% of them detected once, and roughly 0.54% sits in the top ten. Whole-study findings and limits: In every one of the four CD4+ subsets, TCRB CDR3s were moderately but significantly shorter in Type 1 diabetes patients.

These TCRs' antigens remain unknown. Input material: central memory CD4+ T cells from blood. These receptor sequences come from a man aged 30 to 45 with type 1 diabetes.

The chain couples TRBV6-4 to TRBJ2-1; tentatively, D is TRBD2 (6 bases). Looked up from germline, CDR1 is MRHNA and CDR2 is SNTAGT. The ends were cut back, 6 bases at V and 9 bases at J, with 15 bases in the middle. The CDR3 runs 13 residues. The CDR3 loop is CASSDRRGAEQFF. The CDR3 nucleotides are TGTGCCAGCAGCGACCGACGCGGGGCTGAGCAGTTCTTC.

CDR3 region: CASSLAEGKNIQYF. Written as DNA, the CDR3 is TGTGCCAGCAGCTTGGCAGAGGGCAAAAACATTCAGTACTTC. The chain combines TRBV5-4 with TRBJ2-4, with D perhaps matching TRBD2 (5 bases). V was cut by 0 bases and J by 3 bases, with 7 bases left in between. CDR3 length: 14 residues. Germline assignment: CDR1 SGHNT and CDR2 YYREEE (reference sequence).

This clone was counted a few times. This sequence joins TRBV11-2 and TRBJ2-3; D might be TRBD2 (6 bases). Germline V gene lookup returns CDR1 SGHAT and CDR2 FQNNGV. The CDR3 is 16 amino acids. V shed 0 bases and J shed 6 bases, with 16 bases lying between them. The CDR3 loop is CASSLDNPGGSDTQYF. The CDR3, as DNA: TGTGCCAGCAGCTTAGACAACCCTGGGGGGTCGGATACGCAGTATTTT.

The table lists this clone with many counts. The germline gene is not matched at one end of the junction; a read error may be the cause. In the same sample, other DNA sequences code for this CDR3. The chain uses TRBV6-6 and TRBJ1-3, with D maybe TRBD1 (5 bases). The CDR3 sequence is 12 residues long. From germline, CDR1 is MNHNY and CDR2 SVGAGI (reference sequence). The CDR3, as DNA: TGCGCCACGGGGGACTCTGGAAACACCATATATTTT. Translated, it gives CATGDSGNTIYF.

The chain recombines TRBV5-6 with TRBJ2-1; possibly TRBD1 or TRBD2 for D (5 bases each). The germline V and J ends were trimmed by 3 bases and 8 bases, with 9 bases remaining between them. CDR1 and CDR2 from the germline V gene are SGHDT and YYEEEE. The CDR3 has 12 residues. CDR3 region: CASSWGRYEQFF. The CDR3 DNA is TGTGCCAGCAGCTGGGGACGGTATGAGCAGTTCTTC.

This clone has a handful of counts. The V gene is TRBV4-1, the J gene TRBJ2-6, with 10 bases matching TRBD2. The V gene's germline CDR1 is MGHRA and CDR2 YSYEKL. V gave up 6 bases and J gave up 0 bases; unmatched junction bases: 5. The CDR3 contains 17 residues. The CDR3 region has the DNA TGCGCCAGCAGAGAAGCGGGGGGGGACTCTGGGGCCAACGTCCTGACTTTC. The encoded protein is CASREAGGDSGANVLTF.

V gene TRBV5-1 combines with J gene TRBJ2-3; D gene ambiguous. Germline assignment: CDR1 SGHRS and CDR2 YFSETQ. This CDR3 region has 13 residues. Trimming shortened V by 5 bases and J by 2 bases, and 9 bases separated the two germline ends. The CDR3 nucleotides read TGCGCCAGCAGTGACGGAGTCACAGATACGCAGTATTTT. Amino acid sequence: CASSDGVTDTQYF.

This clone has a handful of counts. The rearrangement joins TRBV28 to TRBJ1-2; 7 bases are a match to TRBD1. The V gene end was trimmed by 11 bases and the J gene end by 1 base; junction bases not matched to a gene: 10. Germline V gene data show CDR1 as MDHEN and CDR2 as SYDVKM. The CDR3 has 14 residues. In DNA, the CDR3 is TGTGCCTGGGACAGTTACAAGGTTAACTATGGCTACACCTTC. Translating it yields CAWDSYKVNYGYTF.

In this sample, this clone turned up a few times. The chain joins TRBV20-1 to TRBJ1-4; D gene uncertain. The CDR3 runs 11 residues. The germline V gene encodes CDR1 DFQATT and CDR2 SNEGSKA (reference sequence). Trimming stripped 0 bases from V and 7 bases from J, with 3 bases between. The CDR3 coding sequence is TGCAGTGCTAGAGAGATTGAAAAACTGTTTTTT. It translates to CSAREIEKLFF.

This clone was seen a few times. At the DNA level, this CDR3 is encoded by other sequences in the same sample as well. The genes are TRBV4-2 and TRBJ2-6, with a possible D match to TRBD1 (6 bases). Germline lookup yields CDR1 LGHNA and CDR2 YNFKEQ. The CDR3 loop spans 16 amino acids. V lost 1 base, J lost 2 bases, and 9 bases lay in between. The CDR3 bases are TGTGCCAGCAGCCAAGGGCAGGGGACTGGGGCCAACGTCCTGACTTTC. This encodes CASSQGQGTGANVLTF.

The rearrangement links TRBV7-2 to TRBJ1-2, with TRBD1 as a possible D gene (5 bases). Per the germline V gene, CDR1 is SGHTA and CDR2 is FQGNSA. The CDR3 contains 14 residues. Trimming pared 1 base from V and 10 bases from J, leaving 16 bases between. Here the CDR3 DNA reads TGTGCCAGCAGCTTAGAGCGGGACGGGAGAGTCTACACCTTC. It is translated as CASSLERDGRVYTF.

The J gene is TRBJ1-3, the V gene TRBV7-9, with a possible D match to TRBD1 (5 bases). In germline, CDR1 is SEHNR, CDR2 FQNEAQ (reference sequence). Trimming cost V 3 bases and J 1 base, with 10 bases left between them. The CDR3 is 15 residues long. CDR3 DNA sequence: TGTGCCAGCAGCTTTGGGGCTTTGTCTGGAAACACCATATATTTT. Its translation: CASSFGALSGNTIYF.

The CDR3 loop is CASSEGTKETQYF. CDR3 in DNA: TGTGCCAGCAGTGAAGGGACTAAAGAGACCCAGTACTTC. The gene calls are TRBV6-1 and TRBJ2-5; tentative D call: TRBD2 (6 bases). Trimming removed 1 base at V and 3 bases at J, with 6 bases between. This CDR3 region has 13 residues. CDR1 is MNHNS and CDR2 is SASEGT in the germline V gene.

In this sample, this clone turned up a few times. The chain is built from TRBV11-2 and TRBJ2-7; D not certain. The germline V gene has CDR1 SGHAT and CDR2 FQNNGV. CDR3 length: 14 amino acids. V was cut by 2 bases and J by 7 bases, with 15 bases left in between. DNA for the CDR3: TGTGCCAGCAGCTTACTCCCCACCTCTAGGGAGCAGTACTTC. Translating gives CASSLLPTSREQYF.

The J gene is TRBJ2-1, the V gene TRBV12-5; weak D call: TRBD1 (7 bases). From germline, CDR1 is LGHNT and CDR2 FRNRAP. The V end lost 5 bases, the J end lost 8 bases, and 19 bases lay between the germline ends. The CDR3 length is 15 residues. The CDR3 region is CASGPQGGRGDEQFF. CDR3 coding DNA: TGTGCTAGTGGTCCCCAAGGTGGCAGGGGGGATGAGCAGTTCTTC.

Comment on this clone: Mismatch with germline at one junction end may stem from a read error. V gene TRBV29-1 combines with J gene TRBJ1-1, with 10 bases identical to TRBD1. Germline V gene data show CDR1 as SQVTM and CDR2 as ANQGSEA. The CDR3 has 15 amino acids. CDR3 sequence: CSFFGGQGLNTEPFF. The CDR3 nucleotides read TGCAGCTTTTTCGGGGGACAGGGGCTGAACACTGAACCTTTCTTT. Looking up the rest from reference TRBV29-1 and TRBJ1-1 gives the full variable domain: SAVISQKPSRDICQRGTSLTIQCQVDSQVTMMFWYRQQPGQSLTLIATANQGSEATYESGFVIDKFPISRPNLTFSTLTVSNMSPEDSSIYLCSFFGGQGLNTEPFFGQGTRLTVV.

The rearrangement joins TRBV28 to TRBJ1-1, with D possibly being TRBD1 (6 bases). Trimming removed 3 bases at V and 0 bases at J, with 11 bases between. The germline V gene encodes CDR1 MDHEN and CDR2 SYDVKM. The CDR3 covers 15 residues. CDR3 residues: CASSFGGLMNTEAFF. The CDR3 DNA is TGTGCCAGCAGTTTCGGGGGCCTCATGAACACTGAAGCTTTCTTT.

This clone was counted a few times. One end of the junction fails to match germline, which may point to a read error. Other nucleotide sequences from this sample produce the same CDR3. This rearrangement joins TRBV4-1 to TRBJ1-4, with unresolved D. This CDR3 is built from 14 residues. Germline V CDR1 and CDR2: MGHRA, YSYEKL. CDR3 sequence (DNA): TGTGCCAGCAGCCAAGATAAGAAAAACGAAAAACTGTTTTTT. Translating gives CASSQDKKNEKLFF.

V usage is TRBV6-6 and J usage is TRBJ2-3; 7 positions agree with TRBD1. The CDR3 consists of 15 residues. CDR1 MNHNY and CDR2 SVGAGI come from the germline V gene (reference sequence). With V trimmed by 5 bases and J by 2 bases, 7 bases remained unmatched. The CDR3 loop reads CASSRGQVFTDTQYF. For the CDR3, the DNA is TGTGCCAGCAGTCGAGGACAGGTCTTCACAGATACGCAGTATTTT.

Many counts were recorded for this clone. The chain recombines TRBV10-3 with TRBJ2-3; tentatively, D is TRBD1 (5 bases). Trimming removed 4 bases from V and 2 bases from J, with 7 bases in between. The CDR3 extends over 13 amino acids. Germline V lookup: CDR1 ENHRY, CDR2 SYGVKD. The CDR3 loop reads CAISAGITDTQYF. The CDR3 region has the DNA TGTGCCATCAGTGCAGGGATCACAGATACGCAGTATTTT.